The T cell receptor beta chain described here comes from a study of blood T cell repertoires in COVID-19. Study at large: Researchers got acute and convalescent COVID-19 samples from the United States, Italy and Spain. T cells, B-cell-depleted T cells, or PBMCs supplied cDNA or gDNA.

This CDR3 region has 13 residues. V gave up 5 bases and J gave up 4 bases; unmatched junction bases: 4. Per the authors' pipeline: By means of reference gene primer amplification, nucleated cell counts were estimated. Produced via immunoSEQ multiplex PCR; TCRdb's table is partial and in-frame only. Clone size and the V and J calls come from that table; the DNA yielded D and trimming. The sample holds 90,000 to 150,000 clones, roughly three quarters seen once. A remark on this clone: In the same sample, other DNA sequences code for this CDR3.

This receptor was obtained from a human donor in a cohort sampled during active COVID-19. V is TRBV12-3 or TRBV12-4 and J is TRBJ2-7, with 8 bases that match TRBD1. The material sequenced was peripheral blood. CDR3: CASSLGQGYEQYF. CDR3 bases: TGTGCCAGCAGTCTTGGACAGGGTTACGAGCAGTACTTC.